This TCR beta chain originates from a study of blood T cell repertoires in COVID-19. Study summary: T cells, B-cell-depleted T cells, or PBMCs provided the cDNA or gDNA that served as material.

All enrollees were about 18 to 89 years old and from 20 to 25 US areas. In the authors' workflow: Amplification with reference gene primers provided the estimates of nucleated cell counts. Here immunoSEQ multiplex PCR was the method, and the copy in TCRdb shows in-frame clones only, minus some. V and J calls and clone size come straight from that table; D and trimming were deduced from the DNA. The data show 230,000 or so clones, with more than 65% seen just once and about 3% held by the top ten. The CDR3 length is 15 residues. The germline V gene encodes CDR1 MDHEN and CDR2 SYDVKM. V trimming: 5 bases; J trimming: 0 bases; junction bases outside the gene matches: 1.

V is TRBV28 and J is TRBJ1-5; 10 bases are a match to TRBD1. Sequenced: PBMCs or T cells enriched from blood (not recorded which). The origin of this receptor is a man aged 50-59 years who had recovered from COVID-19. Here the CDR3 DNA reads TGTGCCAGCAGTCGGACAGGGGGTAGCAATCAGCCCCAGCATTTT. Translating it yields CASSRTGGSNQPQHF.